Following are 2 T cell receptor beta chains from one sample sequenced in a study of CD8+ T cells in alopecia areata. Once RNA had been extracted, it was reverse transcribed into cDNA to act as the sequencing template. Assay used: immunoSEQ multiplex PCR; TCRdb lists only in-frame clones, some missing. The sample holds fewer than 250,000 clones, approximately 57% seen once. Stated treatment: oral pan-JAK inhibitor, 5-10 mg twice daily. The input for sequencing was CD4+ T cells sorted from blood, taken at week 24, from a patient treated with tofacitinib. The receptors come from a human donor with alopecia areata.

The CDR3 nucleotides are TGTGCCTGGAGTGTACCGCGGCAGGGTAACACTGAAGCTTTCTTT. This encodes CAWSVPRQGNTEAFF. The chain has TRBV30 and TRBJ1-1; the D gene is possibly TRBD1 (5 bases). In germline, CDR1 is GTSNPN, CDR2 SVGIG (reference sequence). Deletions cut 0 bases from V and 2 bases from J, with 13 bases between. The CDR3 spans 15 residues.

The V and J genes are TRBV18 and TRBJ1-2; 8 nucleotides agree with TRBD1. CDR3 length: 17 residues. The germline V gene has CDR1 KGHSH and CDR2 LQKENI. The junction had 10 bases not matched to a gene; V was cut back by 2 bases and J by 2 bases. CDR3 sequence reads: CASSPEGRTGKNYGYTF. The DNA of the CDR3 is TGTGCCAGCTCACCAGAAGGACGGACAGGGAAGAACTATGGCTACACCTTC.